These T cell receptor beta chains were read from a single sample in a study of T-cell reconstitution after alpha-beta-depleted transplantation in children. A single record per CDR3 protein comes from TCRdb applying MiXCR to the PCR reads. The data show some 120,000 distinct CDR3 sequences, about 9.4% seen once. Material: PBMCs, obtained before TCRalphabeta/CD19-depleted stem cell transplant. These receptors all stem from a boy between 2 and 10 years old with acute lymphoblastic leukemia, due to receive a stem cell transplant. CDR3s include the opening cysteine and the closing phenylalanine or tryptophan. D genes are given only for firm matches. The listing skips clone size in some rows; elsewhere it reads once, few, many or a size class.

>TRBV27|-|-|TRBJ1-1
CASSFRRNGNTEAFF
TGTGCCAGCAGTTTTCGACGCAACGGGAACACTGAAGCTTTCTTT
>TRBV7-2|-|medium-sized|TRBJ2-1
CASSPSGGGSYNEQFF
TGTGCCAGCAGCCCATCAGGAGGGGGTTCCTACAATGAGCAGTTCTTC
>TRBV30|TRBD2|many|TRBJ2-3
CAWGLVIADTQYF
TGTGCCTGGGGACTAGTAATCGCAGATACGCAGTATTTT
>TRBV28|TRBD2|few|TRBJ2-3
CASSYMASGSITDTQYF
TGTGCCAGCAGTTACATGGCTAGCGGGAGTATAACAGATACGCAGTATTTT
>TRBV7-8|TRBD1|few|TRBJ1-4
CASSLRGVQGRIATNEKLFF
TGTGCCAGCAGCCTCCGGGGGGTACAGGGGCGGATTGCAACTAATGAAAAACTGTTTTTT
>TRBV29-1|TRBD1|-|TRBJ2-7
CSPTGQGHYSYEQYF
TGCAGCCCTACTGGACAGGGGCACTACTCCTACGAGCAGTACTTC
>TRBV5-1|TRBD2|-|TRBJ2-7
CASSLEPSRTSGRAYEQYF
TGCGCCAGCAGCTTGGAGCCGAGTCGGACTAGCGGGAGGGCCTACGAGCAGTACTTC
>TRBV5-5|TRBD1|few|TRBJ1-5
CASSLGGTVRPNQPQHF
TGTGCCAGCAGCTTGGGTGGGACAGTTCGACCCAATCAGCCCCAGCATTTT
>TRBV12-3/TRBV12-4|-|few|TRBJ1-2
CASSFGSGIDYGYTF
TGTGCCAGCAGTTTTGGGTCAGGGATAGACTATGGCTACACCTTC
>TRBV4-1|TRBD1|few|TRBJ2-3
CASSLRTGEYDTQYF
TGCGCCAGCAGTCTTCGGACAGGGGAATACGATACGCAGTATTTT
>TRBV12-3/TRBV12-4|-|few|TRBJ2-1
CASTAGSYNEQFF
TGTGCCAGCACCGCCGGATCTTACAATGAGCAGTTCTTC
>TRBV3-1|-|-|TRBJ2-7
CASSQGWFYEQYF
TGTGCCAGCAGCCAAGGGTGGTTCTACGAGCAGTACTTC
>TRBV7-9|TRBD1|few|TRBJ1-1
CAWDRVGGEAFF
TGTGCATGGGACAGGGTCGGCGGTGAAGCTTTCTTT
>TRBV5-1|-|-|TRBJ2-6
CASSEYSGANVLTF
TGCGCCAGCAGCGAGTACTCTGGGGCCAACGTCCTGACTTTC
>TRBV7-8|-|-|TRBJ2-1
CASSPYPGPGDNEQFF
TGTGCCAGCAGCCCTTATCCGGGACCGGGGGATAATGAGCAGTTCTTC
>TRBV5-5|-|many|TRBJ2-3
CASSLTADLTTDTQYF
TGTGCCAGCAGCTTGACAGCGGATTTAACCACAGATACGCAGTATTTT
>TRBV5-5|TRBD2|-|TRBJ2-1
CASSLVGTNAYNEQFF
TGTGCCAGCAGCTTGGTCGGGACTAACGCATACAATGAGCAGTTCTTC
>TRBV7-6|TRBD2|many|TRBJ2-5
CASSSLSLAGARETQYF
TGTGCCAGCAGCTCCTTAAGCCTAGCGGGAGCGAGAGAGACCCAGTACTTC
>TRBV28|-|-|TRBJ2-7
CASSPGLGPYEQYF
TGTGCCAGCAGTCCGGGACTGGGTCCCTACGAGCAGTACTTC
>TRBV6-5|TRBD1|many|TRBJ1-3
CASRPDRVGNTIYF
TGTGCCAGCAGACCCGACAGGGTCGGAAACACCATATATTTT